The clone carrying this TCR beta chain was detected a few times. Its matching antigen is unknown. Exposure to brentuximab vedotin varied, and each patient had relapsed following autologous stem cell transplantation. Only in-frame clones appear in the TCRdb table, and some are missing; sequencing was by immunoSEQ multiplex PCR. The sample lists fewer than 15,000 clones; approximately 60% were seen once. The data originate from a study of PD-1 blockade in classical Hodgkin lymphoma. Study-level background: Nivolumab was given intravenously to patients at 3 mg/kg every 2 weeks.

Points from the study as a whole: After ASCT, patients who started nivolumab under 1 year later were excluded. Baseline TCR diversity was reportedly lower in newly diagnosed patients than in healthy donors. It was reported as lower still in relapsed/refractory patients.

The CDR3 totals 13 residues. Trimming left V 4 bases short and J 3 bases short, with 7 bases between. Germline V CDR1 and CDR2: ENHRY, SYGVKD. The receptor comes from a human donor with classical Hodgkin lymphoma. Sample: peripheral blood mononuclear cells (PBMCs), taken at baseline. The chain links TRBV10-3 to TRBJ1-5; D gene ambiguous. The CDR3 sequence is CAISGTPNQPQHF. CDR3 sequence (DNA): TGTGCCATCAGTGGGACGCCCAATCAGCCCCAGCATTTT.